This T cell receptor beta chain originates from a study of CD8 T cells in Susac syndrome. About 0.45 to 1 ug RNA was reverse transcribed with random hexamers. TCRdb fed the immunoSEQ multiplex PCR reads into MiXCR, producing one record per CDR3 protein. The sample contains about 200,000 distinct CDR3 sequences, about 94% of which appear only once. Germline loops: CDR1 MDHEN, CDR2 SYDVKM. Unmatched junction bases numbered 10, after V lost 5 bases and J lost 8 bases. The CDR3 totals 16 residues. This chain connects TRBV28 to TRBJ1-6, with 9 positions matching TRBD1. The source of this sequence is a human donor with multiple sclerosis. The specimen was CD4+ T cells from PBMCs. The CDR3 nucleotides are TGTGCCAGCAGTCCGACAGGGGGGGGTACGGATTCACCCCTCCACTTT. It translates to CASSPTGGGTDSPLHF.